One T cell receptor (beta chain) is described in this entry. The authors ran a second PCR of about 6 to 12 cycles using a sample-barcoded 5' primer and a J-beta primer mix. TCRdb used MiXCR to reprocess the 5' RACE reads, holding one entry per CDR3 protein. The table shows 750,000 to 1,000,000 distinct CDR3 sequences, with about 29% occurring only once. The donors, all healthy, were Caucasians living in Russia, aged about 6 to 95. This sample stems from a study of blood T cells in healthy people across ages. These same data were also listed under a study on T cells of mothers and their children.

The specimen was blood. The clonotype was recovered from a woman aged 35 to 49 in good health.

DNA of the CDR3: TGTGCCAGCACCTACCTGGGCGGTCAGCGGGGGGATACGCAGTATTTT. It yields the protein CASTYLGGQRGDTQYF. The rearrangement joins TRBV7-2 to TRBJ2-3; 8 bases map to TRBD2. The CDR3 totals 16 residues. J was trimmed by 6 bases and V by 7 bases; bases with no gene match: 15. Germline V gene lookup returns CDR1 SGHTA and CDR2 FQGNSA.